The 11 T cell receptor beta chains below come from one sample, sequenced in a study of OX40 agonist ivuxolimab in advanced cancers. Clones were sequenced by immunoSEQ multiplex PCR, and TCRdb holds only the in-frame ones, with some missing. This table has over 50,000 clones, just under 90% appearing once. The starting material was CD4+ or CD8+ T cells sorted from blood, obtained in a trial of the OX40 agonist ivuxolimab. These receptors all come from an adult with an advanced solid tumor such as melanoma, head and neck, liver or kidney cancer.

V gene TRBV30 combines with J gene TRBJ1-2, with D possibly TRBD1 on 5 matching bases. Trimming stripped 3 bases from V and 8 bases from J, with 25 bases between. Germline V lookup: CDR1 GTSNPN, CDR2 SVGIG (reference sequence). The CDR3 is 16 amino acids. CDR3 DNA sequence: TGTGCCTGGAGGGTGGACACCCTCCTATTGATGAGCGGCTACACCTTC. Amino acids: CAWRVDTLLLMSGYTF.

The chain links TRBV5-1 to TRBJ1-1, with a tentative D call TRBD1 (6 bases). Per the germline V gene, CDR1 is SGHRS and CDR2 is YFSETQ. V shed 3 bases and J shed 2 bases, with 11 bases lying between them. CDR3 length: 14 residues. CDR3 in DNA: TGCGCCAGCAGCTCTACAGGGCTTAACACTGAAGCTTTCTTT. Its translation is CASSSTGLNTEAFF.

The chain carries TRBV7-8 and TRBJ2-7; D not resolved. Trimming pared 6 bases from V and 5 bases from J, leaving 8 bases between. CDR1 and CDR2 from the germline V gene are SGHVS and FQNEAQ. This CDR3 has 11 amino acids. CDR3 nucleotides: TGTGCCAGCAGATCAAGAGACGAGCAGTACTTC. Translating gives CASRSRDEQYF.

The CDR3 protein is CASCLQGAVTDEQFF. As DNA, the CDR3 is TGTGCCAGCTGCTTACAGGGAGCTGTTACCGATGAGCAGTTCTTC. This chain links TRBV21-1 with TRBJ2-1; the DNA was not compared with TRBD1, the D call given in the table. TRBV21-1 is deemed a pseudogene. The CDR3 is 15 amino acids.

CDR3 region: CAWMAGNEQFF. Here the CDR3 DNA reads TGTGCCTGGATGGCGGGGAATGAGCAGTTCTTC. The V gene is TRBV30, the J gene TRBJ2-1, with a weak D call TRBD2 (6 bases). Trimming removed 4 bases at V and 7 bases at J, with 8 bases between. The germline CDR1 and CDR2 sequences are GTSNPN and SVGIG (reference sequence). This CDR3 comprises 11 residues.

The rearrangement uses TRBV27 and TRBJ2-2, with TRBD1 as a possible D gene (7 bases). The CDR3 contains 19 residues. Germline CDR1 is MNHEY and CDR2 is SMNVEV (reference sequence). Trimming removed 3 bases at V and 1 base at J, with 21 bases between. The CDR3 spells CASSFDMRRGLGNTGELFF. In nucleotides, the CDR3 is TGTGCCAGCAGTTTCGATATGAGGAGGGGGCTGGGGAACACCGGGGAGCTGTTTTTT.

This chain uses TRBV4-3 with TRBJ2-3; 7 positions agree with TRBD1. Germline values: CDR1 LGHNA, CDR2 YSLEER. The CDR3 loop spans 17 amino acids. V was clipped by 2 bases and J by 4 bases; unmatched bases: 12. CDR3 bases: TGCGCCAGCAGCCAAAACCCTTTCTCGACAGGGCCAGATACGCAGTATTTT. Its translation is CASSQNPFSTGPDTQYF.

The rearrangement joins TRBV25-1 to TRBJ1-6, with 7 positions matching TRBD1. With 5 bases clipped from V and 3 bases from J, the junction kept 7 bases outside the gene matches. The germline CDR1 and CDR2 sequences are MGHDK and SYGVNS. The CDR3 runs 16 residues. The CDR3 reads CASSSTGTDYNSPLHF. The DNA for the CDR3 is TGTGCCAGCAGTTCTACCGGGACAGACTATAATTCACCCCTCCACTTT.

The J gene is TRBJ2-3, the V gene TRBV5-1; D gene uncertain. Per germline, CDR1 SGHRS and CDR2 YFSETQ. V lost 0 bases, J lost 7 bases, and 21 bases lay in between. The CDR3 sequence is 17 residues long. The CDR3 sequence: CASSLVQLSPTLYTQYF. The CDR3 DNA reads as TGCGCCAGCAGCTTGGTACAACTCAGCCCCACCCTATATACGCAGTATTTT.

V and J are TRBV15 and TRBJ2-3, with 12 bases lining up with TRBD2. V dropped 3 bases and J dropped 2; count of bases not matched to a gene: 9. The V gene's germline CDR1 is LNHNV and CDR2 YYDKDF (reference sequence). The CDR3 is 18 amino acids. The CDR3 DNA sequence: TGTGCCACCAGCAGCTCCCCCGGACTAGCGGGAACCACAGATACGCAGTATTTT. Encoded protein: CATSSSPGLAGTTDTQYF.

The CDR3 sequence: CASIGQGLAGANVLTF. DNA for the CDR3: TGTGCCAGCATCGGACAGGGGTTGGCTGGGGCCAACGTCCTGACTTTC. The J gene is TRBJ2-6, the V gene TRBV2, with 9 bases lining up with TRBD1. CDR1 is SNHLY and CDR2 is FYNNEI in the germline V gene. The CDR3 length is 16 residues. With V trimmed by 7 bases and J by 2 bases, 6 bases remained unmatched. Supplemented by reference TRBV2 and TRBJ2-6, the full variable domain reads EPEVTQTPSHQVTQMGQEVILRCVPISNHLYFYWYRQILGQKVEFLVSFYNNEISEKSEIFDDQFSVERPDGSNFTLKIRSTKLEDSAMYFCASIGQGLAGANVLTFGAGSRLTVL.